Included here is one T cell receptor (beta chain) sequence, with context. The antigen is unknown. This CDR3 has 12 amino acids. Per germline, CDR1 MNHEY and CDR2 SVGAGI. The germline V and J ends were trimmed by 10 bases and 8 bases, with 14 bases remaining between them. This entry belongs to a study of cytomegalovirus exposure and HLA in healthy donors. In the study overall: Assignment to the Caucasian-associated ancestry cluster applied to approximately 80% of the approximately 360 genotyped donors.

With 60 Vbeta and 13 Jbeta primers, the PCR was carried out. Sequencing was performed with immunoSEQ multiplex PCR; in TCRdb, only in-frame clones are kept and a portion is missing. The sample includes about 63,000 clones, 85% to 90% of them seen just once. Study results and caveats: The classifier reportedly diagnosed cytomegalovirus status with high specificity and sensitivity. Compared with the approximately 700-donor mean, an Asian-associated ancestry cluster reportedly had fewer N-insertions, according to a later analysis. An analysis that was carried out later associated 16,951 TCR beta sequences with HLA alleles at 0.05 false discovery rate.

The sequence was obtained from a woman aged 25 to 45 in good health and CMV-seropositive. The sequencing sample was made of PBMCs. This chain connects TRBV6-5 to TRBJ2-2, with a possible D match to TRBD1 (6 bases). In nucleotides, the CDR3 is TGTGCCACCCGACAGGCGGCGGGGGAGCTGTTTTTT. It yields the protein CATRQAAGELFF.